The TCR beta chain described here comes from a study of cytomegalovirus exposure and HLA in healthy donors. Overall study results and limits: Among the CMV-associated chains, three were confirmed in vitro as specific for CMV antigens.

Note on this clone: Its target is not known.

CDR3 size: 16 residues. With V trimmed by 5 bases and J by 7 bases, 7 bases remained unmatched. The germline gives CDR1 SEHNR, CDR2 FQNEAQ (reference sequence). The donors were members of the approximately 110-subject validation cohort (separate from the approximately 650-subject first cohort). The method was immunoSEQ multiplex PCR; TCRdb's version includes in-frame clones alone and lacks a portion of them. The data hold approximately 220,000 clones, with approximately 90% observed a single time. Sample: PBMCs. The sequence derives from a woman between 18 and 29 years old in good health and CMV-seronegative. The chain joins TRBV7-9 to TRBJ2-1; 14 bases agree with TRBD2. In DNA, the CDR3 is TGTGCCAGCAGCCGGACTAGCGGGAGGTCGGGGAATGAGCAGTTCTTC. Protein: CASSRTSGRSGNEQFF.